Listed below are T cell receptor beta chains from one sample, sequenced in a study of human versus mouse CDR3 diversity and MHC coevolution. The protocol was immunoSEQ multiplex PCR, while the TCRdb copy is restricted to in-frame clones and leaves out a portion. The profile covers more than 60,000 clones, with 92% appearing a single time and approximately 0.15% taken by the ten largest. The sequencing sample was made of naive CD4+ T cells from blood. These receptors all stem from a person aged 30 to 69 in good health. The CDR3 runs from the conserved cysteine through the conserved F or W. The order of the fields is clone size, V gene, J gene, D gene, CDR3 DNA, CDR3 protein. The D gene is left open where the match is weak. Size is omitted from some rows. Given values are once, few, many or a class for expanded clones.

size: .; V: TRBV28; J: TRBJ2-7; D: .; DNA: TGTGCCAGCAGTTCCGCGGCCGTGGGCGAGCAGTACTTC; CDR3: CASSSAAVGEQYF
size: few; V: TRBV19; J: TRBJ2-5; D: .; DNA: TGTGCCAGTAGTATAAATAGGGGAGAGACCCAGTACTTC; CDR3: CASSINRGETQYF
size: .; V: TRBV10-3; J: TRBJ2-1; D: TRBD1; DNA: TGTGCCATCGGAAAGGACAGGGGAACTTACAATGAGCAGTTCTTC; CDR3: CAIGKDRGTYNEQFF
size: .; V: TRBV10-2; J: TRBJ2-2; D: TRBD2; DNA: TGCGCCAGCAGGGAAGCGGGGACGAACACCGGGGAGCTGTTTTTT; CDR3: CASREAGTNTGELFF
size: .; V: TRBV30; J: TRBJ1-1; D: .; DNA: TGTGCCTGGAGGTTAAGGAATAGGGCGGGCACTGAAGCTTTCTTT; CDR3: CAWRLRNRAGTEAFF
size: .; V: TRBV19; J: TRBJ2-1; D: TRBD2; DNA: TGTGCCACTACGACTAGCGGGGGGGCCCTTGAGCAGTTCTTC; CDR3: CATTTSGGALEQFF
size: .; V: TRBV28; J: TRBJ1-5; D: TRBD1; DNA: TGTGCCATCTCTGGACAGGCCAATCAGCCCCAGCATTTT; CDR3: CAISGQANQPQHF
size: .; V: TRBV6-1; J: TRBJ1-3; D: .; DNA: TGTGCCAGCAGTGGGAGCTCTGGAAACACCATATATTTT; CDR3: CASSGSSGNTIYF
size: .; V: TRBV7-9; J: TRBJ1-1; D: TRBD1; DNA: TGTGCCAGCAGCTTAACCCGGGACAGCTTCATGAACACTGAAGCTTTCTTT; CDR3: CASSLTRDSFMNTEAFF
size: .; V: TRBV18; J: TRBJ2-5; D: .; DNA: TGTGCCAGCTCGCAAGCGAGGGGGAAATACGAAGAGACCCAGTACTTC; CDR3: CASSQARGKYEETQYF
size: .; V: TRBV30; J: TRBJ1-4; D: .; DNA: TGTGCCTGGAGTGTTGTCCCAGGGCCGAATGAAAAACTGTTTTTT; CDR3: CAWSVVPGPNEKLFF
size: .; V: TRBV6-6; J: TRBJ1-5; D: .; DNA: TGTGCCAGCAGTTCGGACAGCATAAATCAGCCCCAGCATTTT; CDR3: CASSSDSINQPQHF
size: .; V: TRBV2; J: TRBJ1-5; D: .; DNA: TGTGCCGCTCGGACGGGGAGCAATCAGCCCCAGCATTTT; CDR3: CAARTGSNQPQHF
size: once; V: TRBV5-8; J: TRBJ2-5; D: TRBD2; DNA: TGTGCCAGCAGCAGGACCAGCGGGAGGGGAAAACAAGAGACCCAGTACTTC; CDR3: CASSRTSGRGKQETQYF
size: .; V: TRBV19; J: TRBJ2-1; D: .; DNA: TGTGCCAGCTCCGGGATGACCTCCTACAATGAGCAGTTCTTC; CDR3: CASSGMTSYNEQFF
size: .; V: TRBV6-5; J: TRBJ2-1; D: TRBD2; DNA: TGTGCCAGCAGCAAACTAGCGGGAGGGCCGAATGAGCAGTTCTTC; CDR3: CASSKLAGGPNEQFF
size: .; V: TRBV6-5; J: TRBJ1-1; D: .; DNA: TGTGCCAGCAGTTACATACAGGGTAACACTGAAGCTTTCTTT; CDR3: CASSYIQGNTEAFF
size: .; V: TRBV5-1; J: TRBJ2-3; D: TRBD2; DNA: TGCGCCAGTACCAGCGGGACTAGCGGGGGGGCAGATACGCAGTATTTT; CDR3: CASTSGTSGGADTQYF
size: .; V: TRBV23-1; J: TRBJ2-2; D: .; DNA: TGCGCCAGCAGTGCGACACAGACCGGGGAGCTGTTTTTT; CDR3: CASSATQTGELFF
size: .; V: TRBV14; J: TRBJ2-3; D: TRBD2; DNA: TGTGCCAGCAGCCAAGGAGGACTAGCGGGAGTAGATACGCAGTATTTT; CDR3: CASSQGGLAGVDTQYF
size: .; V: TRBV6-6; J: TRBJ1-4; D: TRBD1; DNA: TGTGCCAGCAGGGGGGAAGGGGGCCCTAATGAAAAACTGTTTTTT; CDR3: CASRGEGGPNEKLFF
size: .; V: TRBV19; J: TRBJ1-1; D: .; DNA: TGTGCCAGTAGCGAGGGGGGGATGAACACTGAAGCTTTCTTT; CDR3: CASSEGGMNTEAFF
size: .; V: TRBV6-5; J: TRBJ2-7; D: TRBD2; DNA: TGTGCCAGCAGTTCCGACAGCGGGAGGGCCTACGAGCAGTACTTC; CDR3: CASSSDSGRAYEQYF
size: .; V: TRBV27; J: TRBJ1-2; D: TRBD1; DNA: TGTGCCAGCAGTACCGGACAGGGGCTTTATGGCTACACCTTC; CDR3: CASSTGQGLYGYTF
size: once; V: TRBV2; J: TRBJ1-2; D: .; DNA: TGTGCCAGCAGTGAGGCAGGGCTTGATCCTGGCTACACCTTC; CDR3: CASSEAGLDPGYTF
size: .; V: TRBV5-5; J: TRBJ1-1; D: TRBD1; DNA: TGTGCCAGCAGCGTATGGACAGGCTATAACACTGAAGCTTTCTTT; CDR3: CASSVWTGYNTEAFF
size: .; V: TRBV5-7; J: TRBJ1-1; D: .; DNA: TGTGCCAGCAGCTTGGCCGGAGAGGCGGGAACTGAAGCTTTCTTT; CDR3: CASSLAGEAGTEAFF
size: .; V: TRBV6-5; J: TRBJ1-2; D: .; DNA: TGTGCCAGCAGTTGGGACCCTTTGGGGGCGAATGGCTACACCTTC; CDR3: CASSWDPLGANGYTF
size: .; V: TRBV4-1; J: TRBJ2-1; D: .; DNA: TGCGCCAGCAGCCAAGTTTCTAGCAATGAGCAGTTCTTC; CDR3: CASSQVSSNEQFF
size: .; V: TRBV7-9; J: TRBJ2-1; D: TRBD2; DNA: TGTGCCAGCAGCCCTAGGGGTCCGGGAGGGCCTGACAATGAGCAGTTCTTC; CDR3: CASSPRGPGGPDNEQFF
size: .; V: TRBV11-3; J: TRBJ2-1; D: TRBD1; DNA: TGTGCCAGCAGCTTGGAACAGGGGTTTGAGCAGTTCTTC; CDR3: CASSLEQGFEQFF
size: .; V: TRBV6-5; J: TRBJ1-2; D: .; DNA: TGTGCCAGCAGCAATACAGCTAACTATGGCTACACCTTC; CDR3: CASSNTANYGYTF
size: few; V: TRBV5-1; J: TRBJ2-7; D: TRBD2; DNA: TGCGCCAGCAGCTTGAGTAGCGGGGGGTCTTACGAGCAGTACTTC; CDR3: CASSLSSGGSYEQYF
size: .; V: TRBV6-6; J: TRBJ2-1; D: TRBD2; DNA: TGTGCCAGCAGTTTCACTAGCGGGAGGGCCGGGAGTGAGCAGTTCTTC; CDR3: CASSFTSGRAGSEQFF
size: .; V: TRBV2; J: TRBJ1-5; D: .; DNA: TGTGCCAGCAGTGGGGGCGCACCTAGCAATCAGCCCCAGCATTTT; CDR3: CASSGGAPSNQPQHF
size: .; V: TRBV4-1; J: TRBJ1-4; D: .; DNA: TGCGCCAGCAGCCAAGAGGGGGCGATTAATGAAAAACTGTTTTTT; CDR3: CASSQEGAINEKLFF
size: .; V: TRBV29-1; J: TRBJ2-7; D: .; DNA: TGCAGCGCTGTAACCCAGGGGAGCTACGAGCAGTACTTC; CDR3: CSAVTQGSYEQYF
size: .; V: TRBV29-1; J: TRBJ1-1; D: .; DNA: TGCAGCGTTGGCCGGGTCTTGAACACTGAAGCTTTCTTT; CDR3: CSVGRVLNTEAFF
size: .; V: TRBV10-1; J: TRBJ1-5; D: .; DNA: TGCGCCAGCAGTGATACAGCTCTCCAGCCCCAGCATTTT; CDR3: CASSDTALQPQHF
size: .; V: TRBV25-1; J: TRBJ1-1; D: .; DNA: TGTGCCAGCAGTGAGCGAGGCAGGGGTTACACTGAAGCTTTCTTT; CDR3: CASSERGRGYTEAFF
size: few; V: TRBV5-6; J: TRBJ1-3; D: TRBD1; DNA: TGTGCCAGCAGCGGGACAGGGGGAGGAAACACCATATATTTT; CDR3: CASSGTGGGNTIYF
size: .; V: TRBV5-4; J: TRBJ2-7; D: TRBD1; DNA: TGTGCCAGCAGCCCAGACAGGGGAACAGGCGAGCAGTACTTC; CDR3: CASSPDRGTGEQYF
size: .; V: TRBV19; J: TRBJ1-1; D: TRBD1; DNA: TGTGCCAGTAGTACTCCGGGACAGGGGATGTTGGCTTTCTTT; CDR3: CASSTPGQGMLAFF
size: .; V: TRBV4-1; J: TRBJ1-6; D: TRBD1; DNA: TGCGCCAGCAGCCCAACAGGGGGGGAGGTTTCACCCCTCCACTTT; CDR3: CASSPTGGEVSPLHF